These T cell receptor beta chains were read from a single sample in a study of blood T cell repertoires in COVID-19. Some clones are missing from TCRdb's copy, which holds only in-frame ones; the method was immunoSEQ multiplex PCR. The sample lists about 47,000 clones, 87% occurring once. Sequenced: peripheral blood. These receptors were taken from a man between 60 and 75 years old with active COVID-19. CDR3s include the opening cysteine and the closing phenylalanine or tryptophan. D genes are given only for firm matches.

-,TRBJ2-7,TRBV2,CASSGGDAAYEQYF
-,TRBJ2-7,TRBV7-2,CASSLERDSYEQYF
TRBD1,TRBJ1-2,TRBV10-3,CAIRDRANYGYTF
-,TRBJ1-5,TRBV4-1,CASSPLPGGNQPQHF
TRBD1,TRBJ2-3,TRBV28,CASSLHRGRPEDTQYF
-,TRBJ2-1,TRBV7-7,CASSLDKYNEQFF
TRBD2,TRBJ2-1,TRBV5-1,CASSLNSGSYNEQFF
-,TRBJ2-5,TRBV5-1,CASQGETQYF
TRBD1,TRBJ2-6,TRBV27,CASLRQGPPLGANVLTF
-,TRBJ1-2,TRBV2,CASGLGAQGYGYTF
-,TRBJ2-7,TRBV7-2,CASSPGYEQYF
-,TRBJ1-5,TRBV12-3/TRBV12-4,CASSYSRDQPQHF
-,TRBJ1-1,TRBV3-1/TRBV3-2,CASSQDGFALGAFF
-,TRBJ1-5,TRBV19,CASSMPQGGHQPQHF
-,TRBJ1-1,TRBV6-2/TRBV6-3,CASSSAGPPEAFF
-,TRBJ2-5,TRBV28,CASSLPGSETQYF
-,TRBJ1-1,TRBV9,CASSVGRGYTEAFF
-,TRBJ2-1,TRBV19,CASSIRRQGGNEQFF
-,TRBJ2-3,TRBV12-3/TRBV12-4,CASRQSTDTQYF
-,TRBJ2-7,TRBV9,CASSVAADSGEQYF
-,TRBJ2-3,TRBV27,CASSRRESDTQYF
-,TRBJ1-6,TRBV20-1,CSASQQGYSPLHF
TRBD2,TRBJ2-3,TRBV9,CASSPRLAGGSTDTQYF
TRBD1,TRBJ1-6,TRBV30,CAWTWTGTRSPLHF
-,TRBJ2-1,TRBV2,CASTADRDNEQFF
TRBD2,TRBJ2-7,TRBV5-6,CASSYGTSGYEQYF
TRBD2,TRBJ2-2,TRBV5-1,CASIAGTNTGELFF
TRBD2,TRBJ2-7,TRBV9,CASSALAGNTYEQYF
-,TRBJ1-5,TRBV6-5,CASQEVSGGNQPQHF
TRBD2,TRBJ2-7,TRBV4-1,CASSQEAGAGTYEQYF
TRBD2,TRBJ2-1,TRBV13,CASSQGLTNEQFF
-,TRBJ2-7,TRBV27,CASSPSRVSYEQYF
TRBD1,TRBJ2-1,TRBV9,CASSLRDSSYNEQFF
TRBD1,TRBJ2-7,TRBV6-2/TRBV6-3,CASSGGQGVQTYEQYF
TRBD2,TRBJ2-2,TRBV2,CASRGTSGAPTGELFF
-,TRBJ2-3,TRBV5-1,CASSLGDTSTDTQYF
-,TRBJ2-3,TRBV5-1,CASSLAFDTQYF
TRBD2,TRBJ2-1,TRBV7-3,CASSRSGGLYNEQFF
TRBD1,TRBJ2-2,TRBV5-8,CASSPLAGGNTGELFF
-,TRBJ2-5,TRBV14,CASNRGGETQYF
-,TRBJ1-5,TRBV4-1,CASSQDRNQPQHF
TRBD1,TRBJ2-2,TRBV7-2,CASSARQGAVTGELFF
-,TRBJ2-7,TRBV11-2,CASSPSSYEQYF
-,TRBJ1-4,TRBV19,CASSGHLAGNEKLFF
TRBD2,TRBJ2-3,TRBV9,CASSAGLAGDIDTQYF
TRBD2,TRBJ2-7,TRBV28,CASSKRVAGGYEQYF
-,TRBJ1-5,TRBV19,CASSGRSGNQPQHF